This T cell receptor beta chain was identified in a study of cytomegalovirus exposure and HLA in healthy donors. Study details: The approximately 120 validation repertoires, a later analysis reported, used the same platform as the approximately 730 repertoires from the first cohort. Whole-study results and caveats: CMV antigen specificity of a few CMV-associated chains was confirmed in vitro. A subsequent analysis found that TCR clusters from the first cohort also tended to co-occur in the 110 or so validation repertoires, with 90% to 95% of cluster scores above 0. Cytomegalovirus-associated status was assigned to 164 TCR beta chains.

Concerning this clone: Its antigen is currently unknown.

Assay: immunoSEQ multiplex PCR; the TCRdb copy retains only in-frame clones and omits some. This table has under 200,000 clones, roughly 89% appearing once. Germline CDR1 is SGHNT and CDR2 is YYREEE (reference sequence). Trimming removed 4 bases from V and 11 bases from J; junction bases left unmatched: 12. The CDR3 covers 15 residues. The chain uses TRBV5-4 and TRBJ2-2; 9 positions agree with TRBD2. This TCR was sampled from a woman younger than 30 in good health and CMV-seropositive. Sequences were obtained from PBMCs. The CDR3 DNA follows: TGTGCCAGCAGCCAGATGGGACTAGCAGACGGAGAGCTGTTTTTT. It specifies CASSQMGLADGELFF.